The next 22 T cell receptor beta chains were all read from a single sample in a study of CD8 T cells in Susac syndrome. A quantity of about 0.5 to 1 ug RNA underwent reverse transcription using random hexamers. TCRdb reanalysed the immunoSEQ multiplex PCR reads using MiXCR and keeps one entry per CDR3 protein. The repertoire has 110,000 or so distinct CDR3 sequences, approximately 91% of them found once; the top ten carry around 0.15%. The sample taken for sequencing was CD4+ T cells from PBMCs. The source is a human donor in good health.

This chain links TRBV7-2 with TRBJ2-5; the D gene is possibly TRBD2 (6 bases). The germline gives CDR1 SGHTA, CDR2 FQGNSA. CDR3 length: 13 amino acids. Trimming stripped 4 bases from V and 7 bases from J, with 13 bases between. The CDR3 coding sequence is TGTGCCAGCAGCTCCATCTTTAGCGGGACCCAGTACTTC. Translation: CASSSIFSGTQYF. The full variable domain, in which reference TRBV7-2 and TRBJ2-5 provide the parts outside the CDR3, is GAGVSQSPSNKVTEKGKDVELRCDPISGHTALYWYRQSLGQGLEFLIYFQGNSAPDKSGLPSDRFSAERTGGSVSTLTIQRTQQEDSAVYLCASSSIFSGTQYFGPGTRLLVL.

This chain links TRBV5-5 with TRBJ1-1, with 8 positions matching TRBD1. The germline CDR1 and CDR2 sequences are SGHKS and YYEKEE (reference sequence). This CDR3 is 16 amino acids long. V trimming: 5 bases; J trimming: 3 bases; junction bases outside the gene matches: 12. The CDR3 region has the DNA TGTGCCAGCAGGCCCTACAGGGGGATTGGAGACACTGAAGCTTTCTTT. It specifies CASRPYRGIGDTEAFF.

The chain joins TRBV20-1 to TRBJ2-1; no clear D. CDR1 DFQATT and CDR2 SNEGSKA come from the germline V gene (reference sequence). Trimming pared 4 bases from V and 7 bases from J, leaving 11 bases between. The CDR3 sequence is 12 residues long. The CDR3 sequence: CSATANSNEQFF. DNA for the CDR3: TGCAGTGCTACAGCCAACAGTAATGAGCAGTTCTTC.

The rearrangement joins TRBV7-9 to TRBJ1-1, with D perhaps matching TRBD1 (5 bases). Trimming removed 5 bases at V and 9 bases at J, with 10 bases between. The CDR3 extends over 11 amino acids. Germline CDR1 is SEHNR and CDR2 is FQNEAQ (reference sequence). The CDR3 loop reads CASSPGGKAFF. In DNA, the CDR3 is TGTGCCAGCAGCCCCGGGGGGAAAGCTTTCTTT.

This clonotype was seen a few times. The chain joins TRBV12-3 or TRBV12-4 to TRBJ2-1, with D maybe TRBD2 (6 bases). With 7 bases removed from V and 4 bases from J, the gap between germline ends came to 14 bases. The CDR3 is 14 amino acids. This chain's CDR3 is CASTQRVQYNEQFF. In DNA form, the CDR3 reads TGTGCCAGCACCCAGCGGGTACAATACAATGAGCAGTTCTTC.

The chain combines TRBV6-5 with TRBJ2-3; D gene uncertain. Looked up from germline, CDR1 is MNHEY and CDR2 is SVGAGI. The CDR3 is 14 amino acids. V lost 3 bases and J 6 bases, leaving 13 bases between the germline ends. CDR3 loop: CASSYSGRSDTQYF. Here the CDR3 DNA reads TGTGCCAGCAGTTATAGTGGTAGATCCGATACGCAGTATTTT.

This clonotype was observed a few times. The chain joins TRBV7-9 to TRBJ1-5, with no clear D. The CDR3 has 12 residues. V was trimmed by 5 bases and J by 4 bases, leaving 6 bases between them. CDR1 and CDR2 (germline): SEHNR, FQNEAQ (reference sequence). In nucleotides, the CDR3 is TGTGCCAGCAGCCCACAGAATCAGCCCCAGCATTTT. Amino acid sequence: CASSPQNQPQHF.

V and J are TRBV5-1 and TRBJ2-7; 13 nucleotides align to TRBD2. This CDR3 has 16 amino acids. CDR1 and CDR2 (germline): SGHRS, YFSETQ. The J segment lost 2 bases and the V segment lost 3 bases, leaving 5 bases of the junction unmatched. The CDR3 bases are TGCGCCAGCAGCTCAGGACTAGCGGGAGACCCCTACGAGCAGTACTTC. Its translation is CASSSGLAGDPYEQYF.

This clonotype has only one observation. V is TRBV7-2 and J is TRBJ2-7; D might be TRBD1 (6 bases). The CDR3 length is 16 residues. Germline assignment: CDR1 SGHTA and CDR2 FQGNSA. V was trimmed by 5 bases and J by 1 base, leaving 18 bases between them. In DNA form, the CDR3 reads TGTGCCAGCAGCGAGGTCCCCTTAGACAGGTCCTACGAGCAGTACTTC. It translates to CASSEVPLDRSYEQYF.

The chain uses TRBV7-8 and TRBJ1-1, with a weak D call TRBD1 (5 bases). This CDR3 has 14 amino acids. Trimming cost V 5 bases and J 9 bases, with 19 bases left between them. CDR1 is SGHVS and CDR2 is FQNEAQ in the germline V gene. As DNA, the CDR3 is TGTGCCAGCAGCCCAAACGGGGCAGAACTAAAAGCTTTCTTT. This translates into CASSPNGAELKAFF. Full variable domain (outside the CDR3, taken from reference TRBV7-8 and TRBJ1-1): GAGVSQSPRYKVAKRGQDVALRCDPISGHVSLFWYQQALGQGPEFLTYFQNEAQLDKSGLPSDRFFAERPEGSVSTLKIQRTQQEDSAVYLCASSPNGAELKAFFGQGTRLTVV.

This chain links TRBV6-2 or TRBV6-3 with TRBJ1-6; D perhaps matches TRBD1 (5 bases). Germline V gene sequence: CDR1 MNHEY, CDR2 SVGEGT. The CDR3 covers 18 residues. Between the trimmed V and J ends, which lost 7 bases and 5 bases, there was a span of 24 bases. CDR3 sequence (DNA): TGTGCCAGCACCCCCGACGGACCGAAGACAGCAAATAATTCACCCCTCCACTTT. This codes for CASTPDGPKTANNSPLHF.

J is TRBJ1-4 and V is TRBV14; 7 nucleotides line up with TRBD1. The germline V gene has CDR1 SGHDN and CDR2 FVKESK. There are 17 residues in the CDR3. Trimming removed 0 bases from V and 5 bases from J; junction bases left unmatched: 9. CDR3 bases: TGTGCCAGCAGCCAAGATCTGCCGGGACAGAGGAATGAAAAACTGTTTTTT. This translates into CASSQDLPGQRNEKLFF.

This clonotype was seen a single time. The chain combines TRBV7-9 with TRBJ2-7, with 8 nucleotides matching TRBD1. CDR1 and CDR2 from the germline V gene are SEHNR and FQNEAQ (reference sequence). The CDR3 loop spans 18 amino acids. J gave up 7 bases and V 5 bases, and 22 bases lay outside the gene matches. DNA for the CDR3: TGTGCCAGCAGCCTCCAGGGAGAGAGGGACAGGCGGCCCGGGGAGCAGTACTTC. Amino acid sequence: CASSLQGERDRRPGEQYF.

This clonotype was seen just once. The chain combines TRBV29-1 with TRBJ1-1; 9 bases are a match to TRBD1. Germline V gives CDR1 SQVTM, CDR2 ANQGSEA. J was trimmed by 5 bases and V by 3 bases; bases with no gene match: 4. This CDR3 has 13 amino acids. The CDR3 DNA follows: TGCAGCGTTGAGGGACAGGGTGGGACTGAAGCTTTCTTT. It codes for CSVEGQGGTEAFF. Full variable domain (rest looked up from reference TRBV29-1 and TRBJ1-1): SAVISQKPSRDICQRGTSLTIQCQVDSQVTMMFWYRQQPGQSLTLIATANQGSEATYESGFVIDKFPISRPNLTFSTLTVSNMSPEDSSIYLCSVEGQGGTEAFFGQGTRLTVV.

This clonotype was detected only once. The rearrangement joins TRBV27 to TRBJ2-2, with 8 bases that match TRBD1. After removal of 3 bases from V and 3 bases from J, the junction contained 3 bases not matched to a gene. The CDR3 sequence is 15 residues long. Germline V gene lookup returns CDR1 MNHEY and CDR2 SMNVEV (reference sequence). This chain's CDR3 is CASSFTGGHTGELFF. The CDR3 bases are TGTGCCAGCAGTTTTACAGGGGGTCACACCGGGGAGCTGTTTTTT.

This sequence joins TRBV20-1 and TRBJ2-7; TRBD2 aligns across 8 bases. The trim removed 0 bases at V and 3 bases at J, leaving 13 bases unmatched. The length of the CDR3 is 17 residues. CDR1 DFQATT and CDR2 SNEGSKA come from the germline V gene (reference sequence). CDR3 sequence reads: CSARDIAGQTAYYEQYF. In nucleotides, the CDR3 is TGCAGTGCTAGAGATATAGCGGGACAAACCGCGTACTACGAGCAGTACTTC.

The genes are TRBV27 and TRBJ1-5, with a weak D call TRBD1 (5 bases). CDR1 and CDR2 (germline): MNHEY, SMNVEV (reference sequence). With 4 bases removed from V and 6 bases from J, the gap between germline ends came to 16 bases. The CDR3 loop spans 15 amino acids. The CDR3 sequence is CASSSGGYLRQPQHF. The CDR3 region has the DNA TGTGCCAGCAGTTCCGGGGGGTACCTGCGTCAGCCCCAGCATTTT.

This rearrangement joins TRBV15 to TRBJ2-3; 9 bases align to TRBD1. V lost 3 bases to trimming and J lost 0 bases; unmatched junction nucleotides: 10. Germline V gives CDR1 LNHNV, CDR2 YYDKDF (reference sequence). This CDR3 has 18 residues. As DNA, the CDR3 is TGTGCCACCAGCAGGCAACAGGGGGCCAGGAGGAGCACAGATACGCAGTATTTT. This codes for CATSRQQGARRSTDTQYF.

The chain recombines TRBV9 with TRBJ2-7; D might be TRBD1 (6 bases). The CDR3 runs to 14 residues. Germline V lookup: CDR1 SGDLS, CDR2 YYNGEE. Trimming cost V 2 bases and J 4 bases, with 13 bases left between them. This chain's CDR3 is CASSVAGESYEQYF. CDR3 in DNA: TGTGCCAGCAGCGTGGCAGGGGAGAGTTACGAGCAGTACTTC.

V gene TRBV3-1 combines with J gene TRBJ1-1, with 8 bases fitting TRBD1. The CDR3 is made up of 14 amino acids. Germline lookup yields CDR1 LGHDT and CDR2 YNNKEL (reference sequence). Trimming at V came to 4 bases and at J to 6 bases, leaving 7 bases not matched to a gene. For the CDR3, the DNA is TGTGCCAGCAGCCTCCAGGGGGCACCGTCTGAAGCTTTCTTT. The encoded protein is CASSLQGAPSEAFF.

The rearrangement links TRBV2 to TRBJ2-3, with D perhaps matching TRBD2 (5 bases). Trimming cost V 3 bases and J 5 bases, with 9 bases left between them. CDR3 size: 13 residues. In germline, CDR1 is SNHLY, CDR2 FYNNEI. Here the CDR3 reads CASSDSVGDTQYF. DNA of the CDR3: TGTGCCAGCAGTGATAGCGTGGGAGATACGCAGTATTTT. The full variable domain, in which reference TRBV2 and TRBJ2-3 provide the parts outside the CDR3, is EPEVTQTPSHQVTQMGQEVILRCVPISNHLYFYWYRQILGQKVEFLVSFYNNEISEKSEIFDDQFSVERPDGSNFTLKIRSTKLEDSAMYFCASSDSVGDTQYFGPGTRLTVL.

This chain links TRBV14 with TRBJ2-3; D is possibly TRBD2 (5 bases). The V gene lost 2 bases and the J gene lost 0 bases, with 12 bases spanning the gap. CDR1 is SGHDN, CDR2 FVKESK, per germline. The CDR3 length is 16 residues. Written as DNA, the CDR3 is TGTGCCAGCAGCCAACTAAGCGGAACTAGCACAGATACGCAGTATTTT. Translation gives CASSQLSGTSTDTQYF.